This entry features one T cell receptor beta chain sequence. This clonotype was observed a handful of times. No antigen is known for it. Base qualities are not at hand, and no much larger clone is one base apart. This specimen comes from a study of identical twins listed by TCRdb under 2016. General notes on the study: To test whether fetal clonotypes persist, the study used deep sequencing on TCR alpha and beta repertoires from monozygotic twins, unrelated adults of various ages, and cord blood. To rule out contamination, the twin experiments were replicated at different times with different library preparation protocols. Broader findings and caveats from the paper: The excess sharing between twins in beta out-of-frame sequences was weaker because fewer shared sequences reduced the signal-to-noise ratio. Zero-insertion analyses could be partly confounded by invariant T cells such as MAIT and iNKT, though diverse VJ usage argued against such confounding for most clonotypes. Conclusions relied on cross-sectional statistical analysis, since the same donors could not be followed over many years. Compared with coincidental sharing between unrelated individuals, out-of-frame TCR alpha sequences shared between twins had an excess of sequences with low generation probability. Abundant cord blood beta clonotypes carried fewer insertions; young adult naive repertoires showed a weaker similar trend, while memory repertoires showed none. Recombination models systematically underestimated out-of-frame TCR alpha sharing in monozygotic twins but agreed with sharing between unrelated individuals.

Including the terminal cysteine and phenylalanine, the CDR3 comprises 13 residues. Left in the record is the CDR3 DNA by itself, 39 bases read in frame from the first base. The V and J ends are trimmed by 4 bases and 2 bases, leaving 8 bases between them. CDR1 is given as SGDLS and CDR2 as YYNGEE, both from the germline V gene. The receptor library was made with 5' RACE. Sequenced on an Illumina HiSeq 2000. A universal primer binding site was added through template switching, and the final cDNA carried a unique molecular identifier so that TCR cDNA molecules could be counted accurately. Specific primers in the conserved constant-segment region were used to synthesize first-strand cDNA for TCR alpha and beta chains. To control for contamination, each cDNA library was double barcoded with a SMART-Mk sample barcode plus Illumina barcodes. Two successive PCR steps introduced TruSeq adapter sequences along with Illumina sample barcodes. The TCR alpha and beta cDNA libraries were sequenced on the Illumina HiSeq platform using custom primers. Per the original workflow: Raw reads were processed with MiGEC to extract unique molecular identifiers, and MiXCR was used to determine CDR3 positions. Recombination models were inferred per individual with the repgenHMM and IGoR tools using an EM algorithm. Shared clonotypes were analyzed with the tcR package in R, and sharing was normalized by the product of cloneset sizes. To study raw recombination free of thymic and clonal selection effects, out-of-frame nonproductive sequences were analyzed. TCRdb itself trimmed the public reads at Q25 with fastp, ran MiXCR and retained productive beta chains. Under each unique CDR3 protein, matching rows form one entry showing the most common genes and DNA. These V and J calls rely on TCRdb rather than the paper's analysis. The sample table shows 410,000 or so distinct CDR3 sequences, and approximately 17% are seen once. The top ten clonotypes cover approximately 12% of the sample.

All donors were healthy Caucasians. Three unrelated non-twin adults were additionally sequenced: a male aged 18 to 29, a male aged 50 to 60 and a female aged 50 to 60. Miltenyi CD45RO+ enrichment and human naive T-cell isolation kits were used to isolate memory (CD45RO+) and naive T cells from PBMC. The chain uses TRBV9 and TRBJ2-3; no confident D gene assignment can be made. The sequence derives from a man aged 50-59 years in good health. The sequenced sample was naive T cells sorted from blood. The cell subset or site label for this specimen denotes: cells isolated with a human naive T-cell isolation kit. The CDR3 here reads CASSKTSTDTQYF. The DNA sequence reads TGTGCCAGCAGCAAAACGTCCACAGATACGCAGTATTTT.